Listed below are T cell receptor beta chains from one sample, sequenced in a study of cytomegalovirus exposure and HLA in healthy donors. TCRdb's copy holds only in-frame clones and misses some; the assay was immunoSEQ multiplex PCR. The listing contains 150,000 or so clones. Sequenced material: PBMCs. These receptors were collected from a woman aged 18-29 years in good health and CMV-seronegative. Both conserved end residues are part of each CDR3. A D gene is named only where the DNA matches it firmly.

cdr3_aa	cdr3_nt	d_call	cdr3_length	j_call	v_call
CASGLNPQGQPQHF	TGTGCTAGTGGTCTGAACCCACAGGGCCAGCCCCAGCATTTT	-	14	TRBJ1-5	TRBV12-5
CASNQGSTNTEAFF	TGTGCCAGCAACCAGGGTTCAACGAACACTGAAGCTTTCTTT	-	14	TRBJ1-1	TRBV6-5
CASSQVPPGLAGEEQFF	TGTGCCAGCAGCCAAGTCCCCCCCGGGCTAGCGGGAGAAGAGCAGTTCTTC	TRBD2	17	TRBJ2-1	TRBV4-2
CAGIRGTVNTEAFF	TGTGCCGGGATCAGAGGGACAGTGAACACTGAAGCTTTCTTT	TRBD1	14	TRBJ1-1	TRBV7-9
CASKGLAGGRYTQYF	TGTGCCAGTAAGGGACTAGCGGGAGGGAGGTATACGCAGTATTTT	TRBD2	15	TRBJ2-3	TRBV19
CASSYSNTGVQPQHF	TGTGCCAGCAGTTACTCGAACACAGGGGTTCAGCCCCAGCATTTT	TRBD1	15	TRBJ1-5	TRBV6-5
CASSITGGSNYGYTF	TGTGCCAGCAGCATTACGGGGGGCTCGAACTATGGCTACACCTTC	-	15	TRBJ1-2	TRBV7-2
CASSEEANTEAFF	TGTGCCAGCAGTGAGGAGGCGAACACTGAAGCTTTCTTT	-	13	TRBJ1-1	TRBV2
CASSLTGSSGNTIYF	TGTGCCAGCAGCTTAACAGGGAGCTCTGGAAACACCATATATTTT	-	15	TRBJ1-3	TRBV5-5
CASSLDNQEYF	TGTGCCAGCAGCTTGGACAACCAGGAGTACTTC	-	11	TRBJ2-5	TRBV5-4
CASSSRTGTGNTIYF	TGTGCCAGCAGTTCAAGGACAGGGACTGGAAACACCATATATTTT	TRBD1	15	TRBJ1-3	TRBV6-5
CASSQVTLAGITDTQYF	TGTGCCAGCAGCCAAGTAACACTAGCGGGAATCACAGATACGCAGTATTTT	TRBD2	17	TRBJ2-3	TRBV14
CASGLSSASYEQYF	TGTGCCAGCGGCCTCTCTAGCGCTTCGTACGAGCAGTACTTC	-	14	TRBJ2-7	TRBV7-9
CAWDGGRETQYF	TGTGCCTGGGATGGAGGGAGGGAGACCCAGTACTTC	-	12	TRBJ2-5	TRBV30
CASSLPFLEEGLDEKLFF	TGTGCCAGCAGCTTGCCCTTCCTTGAGGAGGGGCTTGATGAAAAACTGTTTTTT	-	18	TRBJ1-4	TRBV5-6
CSVPIFETQYF	TGCAGCGTTCCTATATTCGAGACCCAGTACTTC	-	11	TRBJ2-5	TRBV29-1
CASSPDRAYGYTF	TGCGCCAGCAGCCCCGACAGGGCCTATGGCTACACCTTC	TRBD1	13	TRBJ1-2	TRBV5-1
CASSPGERTEAFF	TGCGCCAGCAGCCCGGGGGAGAGGACTGAAGCTTTCTTT	-	13	TRBJ1-1	TRBV5-1
CASSLFYGEGNQPQHF	TGTGCCAGCAGCTTGTTCTACGGGGAGGGCAATCAGCCCCAGCATTTT	-	16	TRBJ1-5	TRBV5-8
CASSSDGGAYGYTF	TGCGCCAGCAGCTCAGACGGGGGGGCCTATGGCTACACCTTC	-	14	TRBJ1-2	TRBV5-1
CASSPRRMAGRTYEQYF	TGTGCCAGCTCACCACGGAGAATGGCAGGGCGGACCTACGAGCAGTACTTC	-	17	TRBJ2-7	TRBV18
CASSMGTVNEQFF	TGTGCCAGTAGTATGGGGACAGTCAATGAGCAGTTCTTC	TRBD1	13	TRBJ2-1	TRBV19
CATSRGRGANVLTF	TGTGCCACCAGCAGAGGCAGGGGGGCCAACGTCCTGACTTTC	-	14	TRBJ2-6	TRBV15
CSVEDLGDSSTDTQYF	TGCAGCGTTGAAGATCTGGGCGATTCTAGCACAGATACGCAGTATTTT	-	16	TRBJ2-3	TRBV29-1